This entry lists 4 T cell receptor beta chains sequenced from one sample in a study of T cells after yellow fever vaccination. TCRdb ran MiXCR on the 5' RACE reads and lists one entry per CDR3 protein. The table has 50,000 to 65,000 distinct CDR3 sequences, about 6.6% seen once; the top ten hold less than 25%. Sequencing was performed on CD8+ T cells not binding an NS4B(214-222) dextramer, sorted from PBMCs, taken about 49 days after the first yellow fever vaccination. The receptors come from a young man who received the YFV17D yellow fever vaccine.

This clonotype was counted many times. The chain couples TRBV4-3 to TRBJ1-2; no clear D. The CDR3 runs 15 residues. Germline-derived CDR1 and CDR2 are LGHNA and YSLEER. The V and J ends lost 0 bases and 3 bases respectively, with 11 bases between them. This CDR3 is CASSQDQEWDYGYTF. The CDR3 DNA follows: TGCGCCAGCAGCCAAGATCAGGAGTGGGACTATGGCTACACCTTC.

This clonotype was recorded at least ten times. The rearrangement uses TRBV2 and TRBJ1-5, with D unresolved. The CDR3 totals 14 residues. V lost 1 base and J lost 5, with 9 bases in between. From germline, CDR1 is SNHLY and CDR2 FYNNEI. CDR3 bases: TGTGCCAGCAGTGAAGTGACGGCGGATCAGCCCCAGCATTTT. It codes for CASSEVTADQPQHF.

This clonotype turned up a few times. The CDR3 protein is CASSPPDRPRNYGYTF. The CDR3 coding sequence is TGTGCCAGCTCACCACCGGACCGCCCGAGAAACTATGGCTACACCTTC. V gene TRBV18 combines with J gene TRBJ1-2, with no clear D. The germline V gene has CDR1 KGHSH and CDR2 LQKENI. CDR3 size: 16 residues. With 0 bases removed from V and 2 bases from J, the gap between germline ends came to 13 bases.

The table lists this clonotype with a few counts. The chain has TRBV24-1 and TRBJ2-1; the D gene is possibly TRBD1 (5 bases). The germline V gene has CDR1 KGHDR and CDR2 SFDVKD. The CDR3 is 12 amino acids. V gave up 6 bases and J gave up 10 bases, with 12 bases separating them. The CDR3 reads CATSPTDKEQFF. The DNA for the CDR3 is TGTGCCACCAGTCCGACAGATAAGGAGCAGTTCTTC.